This TCR beta chain was profiled in a study of blood T cell repertoires in COVID-19. Overall study: COVID-19 samples from acute and convalescent phases originated in the United States, Italy and Spain. T cells, B-cell-depleted T cells, or PBMCs supplied cDNA or gDNA.

Per the study methods: Amplification with reference gene primers provided the estimates of nucleated cell counts. The protocol was immunoSEQ multiplex PCR, while the TCRdb copy is restricted to in-frame clones and leaves out a portion. From that table come the V and J calls and clone size; the DNA was used to work out D and trimming. This table has approximately 180,000 clones, approximately 90% appearing once. This CDR3 spans 16 amino acids. With V trimmed by 0 bases and J by 4 bases, 6 bases remained unmatched. CDR1 is SGHAT and CDR2 is FQDESV in the germline V gene (reference sequence). The chain has TRBV11-1 and TRBJ2-1; 7 bases are a match to TRBD2. The specimen was peripheral blood. The TCR originated in a man aged 50 or older with acute or convalescent COVID-19. This chain's CDR3 is CASSLARGGIYNEQFF. CDR3 coding DNA: TGTGCCAGCAGCTTAGCCCGCGGGGGAATATACAATGAGCAGTTCTTC.